The T cell receptor (beta chain) described here comes from a study of control samples from healthy donors and cancer patients. The CDR3 extends over 16 amino acids. Germline loops: CDR1 SGHAT, CDR2 FQNNGV. Trimming cost V 7 bases and J 4 bases, with 19 bases left between them. Profiling relied on immunoSEQ multiplex PCR, and the TCRdb table lists in-frame clones only, not all of them. The data contain around 230,000 clones, about 94% of them singletons. The sequenced material came from blood. The receptor comes from a man aged 50 to 59 in good health. V gene TRBV11-2 combines with J gene TRBJ2-2; possible D gene TRBD2, 7 bases. The CDR3 nucleotides read TGTGCCAGCACCCGAAGAGGGGGGGCTTTCACCGGGGAGCTGTTTTTT. Its translation: CASTRRGGAFTGELFF.